This T cell receptor beta chain was identified during a study of shared clonotypes between healthy human individuals. CDR1 is KGHSH, CDR2 LQKENI, per germline. The junction had 4 bases not matched to a gene; V was cut back by 6 bases and J by 3 bases. This CDR3 contains 13 residues. Sequencing used immunoSEQ multiplex PCR; TCRdb keeps in-frame clones, though not all of them. The sample records about 2 million clones, 90% to 95% being singletons. This chain uses TRBV18 with TRBJ1-2; TRBD1 matches 7 bases. This sequence originates from a man aged 18 to 30 in good health. Sample: naive CD4+ T cells sorted from blood. Stated subset: CD45RA+ positively selected. CDR3 coding DNA: TGTGCCAGCTCCCAGGGGGGCCACTATGGCTACACCTTC. Protein sequence: CASSQGGHYGYTF.